The T cell receptor beta chain described here comes from a study of radiotherapy plus CTLA-4 blockade in lung cancer. Study findings and constraints: TCR clones originating in tumors grew in number in blood after radiotherapy plus ipilimumab.

V was shortened by 0 bases and J by 1 base, with 7 bases between the two germline ends. The CDR3 consists of 14 residues. Germline-derived CDR1 and CDR2 are GTSNPN and SVGIG (reference sequence). Sequenced by immunoSEQ multiplex PCR; TCRdb stores in-frame clones only, minus some. This sample yields 35,000 or so clones, of which around 83% are seen a single time; about 5.3% belongs to the top ten. About this clone itself: What it binds is unknown.

This clonotype was obtained from a human donor with non-small cell lung cancer who had stable disease on radiotherapy plus ipilimumab. V is TRBV30 and J is TRBJ2-4; D perhaps matches TRBD1 (5 bases). The sample here was peripheral blood, taken from a patient treated with radiotherapy plus ipilimumab. The DNA of the CDR3 is TGTGCCTGGAGTGTCCCAGGGGCCAAAAACATTCAGTACTTC. Protein product: CAWSVPGAKNIQYF.